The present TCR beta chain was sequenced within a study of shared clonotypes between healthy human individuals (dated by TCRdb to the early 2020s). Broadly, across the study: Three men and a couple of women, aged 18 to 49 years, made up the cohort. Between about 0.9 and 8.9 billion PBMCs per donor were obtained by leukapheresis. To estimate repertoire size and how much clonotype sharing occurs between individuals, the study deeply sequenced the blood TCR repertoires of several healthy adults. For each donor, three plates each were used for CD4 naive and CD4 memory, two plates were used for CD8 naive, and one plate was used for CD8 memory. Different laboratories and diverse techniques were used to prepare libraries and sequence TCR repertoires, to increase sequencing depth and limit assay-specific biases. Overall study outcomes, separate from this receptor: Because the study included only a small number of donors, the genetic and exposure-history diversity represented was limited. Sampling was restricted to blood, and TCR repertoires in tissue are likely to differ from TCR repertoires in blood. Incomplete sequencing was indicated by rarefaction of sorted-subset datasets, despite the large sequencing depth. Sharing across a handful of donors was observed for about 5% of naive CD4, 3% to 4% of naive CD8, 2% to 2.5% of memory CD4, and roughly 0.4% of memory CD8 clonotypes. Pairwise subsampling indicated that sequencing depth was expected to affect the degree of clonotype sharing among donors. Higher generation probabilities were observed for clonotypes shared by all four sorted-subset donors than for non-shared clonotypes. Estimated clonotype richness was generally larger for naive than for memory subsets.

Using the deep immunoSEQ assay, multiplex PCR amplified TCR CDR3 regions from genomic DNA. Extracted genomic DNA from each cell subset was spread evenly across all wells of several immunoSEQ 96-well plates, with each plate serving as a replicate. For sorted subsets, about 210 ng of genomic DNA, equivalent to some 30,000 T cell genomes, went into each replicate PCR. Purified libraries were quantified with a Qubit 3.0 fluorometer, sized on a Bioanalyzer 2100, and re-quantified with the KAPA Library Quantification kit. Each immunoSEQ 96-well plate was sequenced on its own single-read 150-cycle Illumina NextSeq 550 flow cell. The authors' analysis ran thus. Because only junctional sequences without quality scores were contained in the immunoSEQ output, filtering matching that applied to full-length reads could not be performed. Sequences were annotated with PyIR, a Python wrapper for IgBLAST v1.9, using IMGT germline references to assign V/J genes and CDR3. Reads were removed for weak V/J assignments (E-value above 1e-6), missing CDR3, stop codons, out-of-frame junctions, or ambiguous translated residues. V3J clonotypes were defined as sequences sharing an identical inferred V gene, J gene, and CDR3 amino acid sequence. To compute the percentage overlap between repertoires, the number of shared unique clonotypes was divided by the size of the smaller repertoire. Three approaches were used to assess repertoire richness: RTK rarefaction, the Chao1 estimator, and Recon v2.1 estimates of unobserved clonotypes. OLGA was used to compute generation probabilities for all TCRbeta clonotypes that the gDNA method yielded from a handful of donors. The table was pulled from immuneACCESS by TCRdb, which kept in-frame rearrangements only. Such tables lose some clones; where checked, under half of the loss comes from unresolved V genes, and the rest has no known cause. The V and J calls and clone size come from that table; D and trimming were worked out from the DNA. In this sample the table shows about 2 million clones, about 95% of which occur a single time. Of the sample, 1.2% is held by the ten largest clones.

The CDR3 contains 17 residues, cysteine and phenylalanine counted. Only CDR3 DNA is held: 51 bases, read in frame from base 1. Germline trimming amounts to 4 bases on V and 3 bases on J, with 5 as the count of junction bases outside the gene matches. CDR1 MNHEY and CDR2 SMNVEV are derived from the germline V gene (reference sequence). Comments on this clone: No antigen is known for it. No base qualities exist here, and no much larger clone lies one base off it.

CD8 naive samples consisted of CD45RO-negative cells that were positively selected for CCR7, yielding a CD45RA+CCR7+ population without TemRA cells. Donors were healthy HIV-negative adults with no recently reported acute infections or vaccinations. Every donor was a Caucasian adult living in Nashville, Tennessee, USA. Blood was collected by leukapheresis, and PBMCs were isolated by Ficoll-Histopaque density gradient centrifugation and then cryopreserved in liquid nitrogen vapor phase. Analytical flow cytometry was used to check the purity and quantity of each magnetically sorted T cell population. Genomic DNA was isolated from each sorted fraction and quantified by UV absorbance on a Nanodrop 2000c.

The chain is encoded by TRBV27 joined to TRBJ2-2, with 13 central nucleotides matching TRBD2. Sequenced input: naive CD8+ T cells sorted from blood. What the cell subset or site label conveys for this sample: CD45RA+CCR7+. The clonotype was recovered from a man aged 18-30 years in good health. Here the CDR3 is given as CASSSLAGGIYTGELFF. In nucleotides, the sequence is TGTGCCAGCAGTTCACTAGCGGGAGGGATTTACACCGGGGAGCTGTTTTTT.